The 32 T cell receptor beta chains below were found in one sample sequenced in a study of vaccination effects on CD4 cells after COVID-19. Antigen-specific CD4+ T cells were expanded (with viral peptide pools) by the ViraFEST assay ahead of sequencing. Subsequent to 10 days of culture, CD4+ T cells were isolated. A PCR test confirmed that the person had SARS-CoV-2 infection between March and December 2020. The protocol was immunoSEQ multiplex PCR, while the TCRdb copy is restricted to in-frame clones and leaves out a portion. The sample yields roughly 70,000 clones, 65% to 85% seen once. No antigen has been identified for these receptors. The sequences come from CD4+ T cells from PBMCs cultured with HIV peptides, collected before COVID-19 vaccination. The sample's subset: HIV-1 Nef peptide pool negative control/reference culture. These receptors came from a human donor who had a prior SARS-CoV-2 infection.

Written as DNA, the CDR3 is TGTGCCAGCGGACCTAGCGGGACCTCTTACGAGCAGTACTTC. It yields the protein CASGPSGTSYEQYF. The rearrangement links TRBV9 to TRBJ2-7; TRBD2 aligns across 9 bases. The CDR3 runs 14 residues. Trimming removed 7 bases from V and 4 bases from J; junction bases left unmatched: 9. The germline V gene encodes CDR1 SGDLS and CDR2 YYNGEE.

CDR3 sequence: CASSAVRPPAFF. The CDR3 DNA sequence: TGTGCCAGCAGTGCCGTACGACCCCCGGCGTTCTTC. This chain connects TRBV2 to TRBJ2-1; D not resolved. The germline V and J ends were trimmed by 4 bases and 15 bases, with 16 bases remaining between them. The germline CDR1 and CDR2 sequences are SNHLY and FYNNEI. This CDR3 region has 12 residues.

CDR3 in DNA: TGTGCCAGCAGCTTAGACCCGAACACTGAAGCTTTCTTT. Protein product: CASSLDPNTEAFF. V usage is TRBV7-2 and J usage is TRBJ1-1; D is ambiguous. V was shortened by 1 base and J by 1 base, with 4 bases between the two germline ends. Looked up from germline, CDR1 is SGHTA and CDR2 is FQGNSA. This CDR3 has 13 amino acids.

The chain uses TRBV4-2 and TRBJ1-5; tentatively, D is TRBD1 (6 bases). CDR1 and CDR2 (germline): LGHNA, YNFKEQ. CDR3 length: 15 residues. Trimming took off 3 bases at V and 5 bases at J, with 14 bases between the two ends. The CDR3 spells CASSHRDKGDQPQHF. Written as DNA, the CDR3 is TGTGCCAGCAGCCACCGGGACAAAGGGGATCAGCCCCAGCATTTT.

The chain links TRBV7-9 to TRBJ1-4, with D tentatively TRBD1 (5 bases). The CDR3 covers 14 residues. The V gene's germline CDR1 is SEHNR and CDR2 FQNEAQ (reference sequence). Trimming left V 1 base short and J 5 bases short, with 8 bases between. The CDR3: CASSLGQLNEKLFF. CDR3 DNA sequence: TGTGCCAGCAGCTTAGGACAGTTAAATGAAAAACTGTTTTTT.

This clone appeared once. The J gene is TRBJ1-5, the V gene TRBV7-2; D unresolved. The V end was cut by 5 bases, the J end by 13 bases, with 15 bases between. The CDR3 covers 12 residues. Germline values: CDR1 SGHTA, CDR2 FQGNSA. CDR3 in amino acids: CASSDDGWQQHF. The CDR3 DNA reads TGTGCCAGCAGCGATGACGGGTGGCAACAGCATTTT.

The rearrangement uses TRBV11-2 and TRBJ2-1, with 16 bases identical to TRBD2. The CDR3 is 19 amino acids. The trim removed 1 base at V and 3 bases at J, leaving 6 bases unmatched. Germline V gene sequence: CDR1 SGHAT, CDR2 FQNNGV. As DNA, the CDR3 is TGTGCCAGCAGCTTAGGGGGACTAGCGGGGGGGACAGTCTACAATGAGCAGTTCTTC. It yields the protein CASSLGGLAGGTVYNEQFF.

V is TRBV29-1 and J is TRBJ2-5; TRBD2 might be the D (5 bases). From germline, CDR1 is SQVTM and CDR2 ANQGSEA. V gave up 5 bases and J gave up 0 bases, with 10 bases separating them. CDR3 size: 13 residues. In DNA form, the CDR3 reads TGCAGCGTTTCGGGAAGGGACCAAGAGACCCAGTACTTC. Protein product: CSVSGRDQETQYF.

V is TRBV7-2 and J is TRBJ2-5; weak D call: TRBD1 (6 bases). There are 14 residues in the CDR3. CDR1 SGHTA and CDR2 FQGNSA come from the germline V gene. V lost 3 bases and J 1 base, leaving 9 bases between the germline ends. In DNA, the CDR3 is TGTGCCAGCAGCTTCCAAGGGGGCCAAGAGACCCAGTACTTC. This sequence encodes CASSFQGGQETQYF.

This clone was detected only a few times. The V and J genes are TRBV6-5 and TRBJ2-1, with 9 bases lining up with TRBD2. V was pared by 6 bases and J by 5 bases, with 5 bases of the junction left unmatched. CDR3 length: 14 residues. CDR1 is MNHEY and CDR2 is SVGAGI in the germline V gene. As DNA, the CDR3 is TGTGCCAGCAGCCGGAGCGGGGGGAACAATGAGCAGTTCTTC. It yields the protein CASSRSGGNNEQFF.

This clone was found a few times. The chain uses TRBV7-9 and TRBJ2-7, with a tentative D call TRBD1 (5 bases). The CDR3 length is 15 residues. The V gene lost 4 bases and the J gene lost 5 bases, with 18 bases spanning the gap. CDR1 and CDR2 from the germline V gene are SEHNR and FQNEAQ (reference sequence). The CDR3 sequence: CASSSGDSLVDEQYF. The CDR3 nucleotides read TGTGCCAGCAGCTCTGGTGACAGTTTGGTAGACGAGCAGTACTTC.

This sequence joins TRBV12-3 or TRBV12-4 and TRBJ1-1, with D unresolved. V was cut by 6 bases and J by 4 bases, with 12 bases left in between. This CDR3 is built from 13 residues. Written as DNA, the CDR3 is TGTGCCAGCAGCTTCCACCGGGGCACTGAAGCTTTCTTT. This encodes CASSFHRGTEAFF.

The V call is TRBV4-1, the J call TRBJ2-5; 7 nucleotides line up with TRBD2. The CDR3 runs to 16 residues. Germline V gene data show CDR1 as MGHRA and CDR2 as YSYEKL. V lost 5 bases and J lost 1; bases outside the gene matches: 10. The CDR3 bases are TGCGCCAGCAGCGCCCGACTAGCCCCAAGCCAAGAGACCCAGTACTTC. Protein product: CASSARLAPSQETQYF.

The CDR3 here is CASSSNRYEQYF. In DNA, the CDR3 is TGTGCCAGCAGCTCCAACCGTTACGAGCAGTACTTC. This chain links TRBV5-6 with TRBJ2-7; no clear D gene. Deletions cut 3 bases from V and 4 bases from J, with 8 bases between. The germline CDR1 and CDR2 sequences are SGHDT and YYEEEE. This CDR3 contains 12 residues.

This clone was found a few times. The V gene is TRBV7-3, the J gene TRBJ2-3; 8 bases fit TRBD1. This CDR3 is 13 amino acids long. The ends lost 3 bases at V and 7 bases at J; junction bases unmatched: 3. Looked up from germline, CDR1 is SGHTA and CDR2 is FQGTGA. DNA for the CDR3: TGTGCCAGCAGCTTTCAGGGGGCGAATACGCAGTATTTT. Translation gives CASSFQGANTQYF.

In its sample, this clone was seen a few times. The chain employs TRBV5-8 and TRBJ2-7; D is tentatively TRBD1 or TRBD2 (5 bases each). The CDR3 spans 14 residues. Trimming removed 0 bases at V and 5 bases at J, with 12 bases between. The germline gives CDR1 SGHTS, CDR2 YDEGEE. In DNA, the CDR3 is TGTGCCAGCAGCTTGGCCGAGTGGGGACACGAGCAGTACTTC. Residues: CASSLAEWGHEQYF.

V usage is TRBV2 and J usage is TRBJ1-3; TRBD1 is a possible D gene (6 bases). CDR1 is SNHLY, CDR2 FYNNEI, per germline. V was shortened by 3 bases and J by 4 bases, with 13 bases between the two germline ends. CDR3 size: 15 residues. The DNA for the CDR3 is TGTGCCAGCAGTGACCGGGGGGCGTCAGGAAACACCATATATTTT. Residues: CASSDRGASGNTIYF. Variable domain in full (rest from reference TRBV2 and TRBJ1-3): EPEVTQTPSHQVTQMGQEVILRCVPISNHLYFYWYRQILGQKVEFLVSFYNNEISEKSEIFDDQFSVERPDGSNFTLKIRSTKLEDSAMYFCASSDRGASGNTIYFGEGSWLTVV.

The CDR3 nucleotides read TGTGCCATCAGTGGGGGCCCAGGGGTGAACTATGGCTACACCTTC. This gives the protein CAISGGPGVNYGYTF. The rearrangement joins TRBV10-3 to TRBJ1-2; maybe TRBD1 (6 bases). V was pared by 4 bases and J by 2 bases, with 14 bases between. This CDR3 has 15 amino acids. Germline V gene lookup returns CDR1 ENHRY and CDR2 SYGVKD.

The rearrangement joins TRBV5-4 to TRBJ2-5; tentatively, D is TRBD2 (6 bases). This CDR3 is built from 14 residues. The germline V gene has CDR1 SGHNT and CDR2 YYREEE (reference sequence). The V end lost 1 base, the J end lost 4 bases, and 11 bases lay between the germline ends. Here the CDR3 reads CASSLTSSVETQYF. CDR3 nucleotides: TGTGCCAGCAGCTTGACTAGCTCGGTAGAGACCCAGTACTTC.

The chain combines TRBV2 with TRBJ1-4, with D tentatively TRBD1 (5 bases). Germline V gene data show CDR1 as SNHLY and CDR2 as FYNNEI. CDR3 length: 15 amino acids. V gave up 5 bases and J gave up 7 bases, with 17 bases separating them. The CDR3: CASSRSQGSVEKLFF. CDR3 nucleotides: TGTGCCAGCAGTCGAAGCCAGGGCTCGGTTGAAAAACTGTTTTTT.

The V and J genes are TRBV7-3 and TRBJ1-1, with D unresolved. The germline V gene encodes CDR1 SGHTA and CDR2 FQGTGA. The V and J ends lost 5 bases and 8 bases respectively, with 15 bases between them. The CDR3 loop spans 13 amino acids. Written as DNA, the CDR3 is TGTGCCAGCAGCCCAGTAGGCCAACCCGAAGCTTTCTTT. Protein product: CASSPVGQPEAFF.

This clone was found a few times. V and J are TRBV2 and TRBJ1-6; TRBD1 matches 9 bases. V was pared by 5 bases and J by 8 bases, with 7 bases of the junction left unmatched. The germline V gene has CDR1 SNHLY and CDR2 FYNNEI. This CDR3 region has 15 residues. The CDR3 sequence: CASSQQGAKDSPLHF. The CDR3 region has the DNA TGTGCCAGCAGTCAACAGGGGGCAAAAGATTCACCCCTCCACTTT.

This clone was seen just once. The chain couples TRBV19 to TRBJ2-7, with a possible D match to TRBD2 (6 bases). CDR1 is LNHDA, CDR2 SQIVND, per germline (reference sequence). The V gene lost 5 bases and the J gene lost 2 bases, with 25 bases spanning the gap. The CDR3 sequence is 18 residues long. The CDR3 DNA reads as TGTGCCAGTAGTTCCACCTTCAGGGCTCGCGGGGCCACCTACGAGCAGTACTTC. Its translation is CASSSTFRARGATYEQYF.

CDR3 DNA sequence: TGTGCCACCAGCAGAGATGCTAGCGGGACCTCCTACGAGCAGTACTTC. Protein sequence: CATSRDASGTSYEQYF. The chain couples TRBV15 to TRBJ2-7, with 9 bases lining up with TRBD2. V was clipped by 0 bases and J by 0 bases; unmatched bases: 3. Germline-derived CDR1 and CDR2 are LNHNV and YYDKDF (reference sequence). The CDR3 totals 16 residues.

The CDR3 sequence: CASSLSNSYEQFF. In DNA, the CDR3 is TGTGCCAGCAGCTTATCGAATAGCTATGAGCAGTTCTTC. V is TRBV7-3 and J is TRBJ2-1; the D is unclear. The CDR3 runs to 13 residues. The V end lost 2 bases, the J end lost 8 bases, and 10 bases lay between the germline ends. Germline V gives CDR1 SGHTA, CDR2 FQGTGA.

This clone was detected a few times. V is TRBV5-1 and J is TRBJ2-2, with a weak D call TRBD1 (5 bases). The germline gives CDR1 SGHRS, CDR2 YFSETQ. V was shortened by 0 bases and J by 5 bases, with 8 bases between the two germline ends. The CDR3 contains 14 residues. This CDR3 reads CASSLEQGTGELFF. The CDR3 DNA follows: TGCGCCAGCAGCTTGGAGCAGGGAACCGGGGAGCTGTTTTTT.

The table lists this clone with a few counts. The rearrangement uses TRBV3-1 (or the pseudogene TRBV3-2) and TRBJ1-6; TRBD1 matches 7 bases. Per germline, CDR1 LGHDT and CDR2 YNNKEL (reference sequence). The CDR3 covers 14 residues. V lost 2 bases and J lost 9; bases outside the gene matches: 4. In DNA, the CDR3 is TGTGCCAGCAGCCAAAGTCACAGGGGTTCACCCCTCCACTTT. Its translation: CASSQSHRGSPLHF.

The CDR3 loop is CASSLLATNTEAFF. The CDR3 DNA is TGTGCCAGCTCACTTTTGGCTACTAACACTGAAGCTTTCTTT. The V and J genes are TRBV18 and TRBJ1-1; D is undetermined. This CDR3 has 14 residues. Germline-derived CDR1 and CDR2 are KGHSH and LQKENI. V lost 4 bases to trimming and J lost 2 bases, with 11 bases between them.

This clone appeared a few times. The chain has TRBV2 and TRBJ1-5; D gene ambiguous. Germline V CDR1 and CDR2: SNHLY, FYNNEI. CDR3 length: 14 amino acids. V was shortened by 6 bases and J by 5 bases, with 14 bases between the two germline ends. CDR3 protein: CASSDDLIYQPQHF. CDR3 sequence (DNA): TGTGCCAGCAGCGACGATCTGATATATCAGCCCCAGCATTTT.

The gene calls are TRBV29-1 and TRBJ1-2, with TRBD1 identical over 7 bases. V lost 5 bases to trimming and J lost 6 bases; unmatched junction nucleotides: 3. CDR3 length: 11 residues. Germline values: CDR1 SQVTM, CDR2 ANQGSEA. CDR3 amino acids: CSVQGVNGYTF. CDR3 in DNA: TGCAGCGTTCAGGGGGTTAATGGCTACACCTTC.

This clone appeared a few times. The chain couples TRBV30 to TRBJ2-7; D gene unclear. The CDR3 contains 13 residues. The germline gives CDR1 GTSNPN, CDR2 SVGIG (reference sequence). V gave up 0 bases and J gave up 3 bases, with 9 bases separating them. The CDR3 DNA reads as TGTGCCTGGAGTGTCGCGGACCTCTACGAGCAGTACTTC. Translating it yields CAWSVADLYEQYF.

The count of this clone is one. The chain carries TRBV3-1 (or the pseudogene TRBV3-2) and TRBJ2-5, with TRBD1 identical over 11 bases. Germline V gene sequence: CDR1 LGHDT, CDR2 YNNKEL (reference sequence). V shed 4 bases, J shed 4 bases, and the junction held 5 bases outside the gene matches. The CDR3 runs 15 residues. CDR3 amino acids: CASSPAGTGGETQYF. CDR3 DNA sequence: TGTGCCAGCAGCCCGGCGGGGACAGGGGGAGAGACCCAGTACTTC.